This record looks at one TCR beta chain sequence and its context. The V gene lost 3 bases and the J gene lost 4 bases, with 13 bases spanning the gap. The CDR3 length is 14 residues. Germline lookup yields CDR1 ENHRY and CDR2 SYGVKD. The data are from a study of blood T cell repertoires in COVID-19. Profiling relied on immunoSEQ multiplex PCR, and the TCRdb table lists in-frame clones only, not all of them. The data hold around 200,000 clones, with 85% observed a single time. This TCR was recovered from a man aged 35 to 55 who had recovered from COVID-19. Sequencing was performed on PBMCs or T cells enriched from blood (not recorded which). The gene calls are TRBV10-3 and TRBJ2-7; TRBD2 is a possible D gene (6 bases). CDR3 nucleotide sequence: TGTGCCATCAGTGAAGGGGACTGGGCTTACGAGCAGTACTTC. It codes for CAISEGDWAYEQYF.